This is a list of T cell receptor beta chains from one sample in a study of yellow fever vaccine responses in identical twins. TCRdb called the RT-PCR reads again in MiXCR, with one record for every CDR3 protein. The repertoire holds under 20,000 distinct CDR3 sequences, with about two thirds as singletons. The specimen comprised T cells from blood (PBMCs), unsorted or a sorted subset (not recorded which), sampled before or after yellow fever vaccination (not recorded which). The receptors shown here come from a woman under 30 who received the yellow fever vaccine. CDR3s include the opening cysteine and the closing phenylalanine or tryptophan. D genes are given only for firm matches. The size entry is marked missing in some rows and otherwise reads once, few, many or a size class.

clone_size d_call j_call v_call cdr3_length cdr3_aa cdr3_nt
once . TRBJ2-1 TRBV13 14 CASSHGGRYNEQFF TGTGCCAGCAGCCACGGTGGGAGGTACAATGAGCAGTTCTTC
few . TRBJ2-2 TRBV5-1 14 CASSYHRVAGELFF TGCGCCAGCAGCTACCACAGGGTTGCCGGGGAGCTGTTTTTT
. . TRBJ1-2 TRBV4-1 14 CASSQDGQGYGYTF TGCGCCAGCAGCCAAGACGGCCAGGGGTATGGCTACACCTTC
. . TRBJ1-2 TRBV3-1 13 CASSQQGGYGYTF TGTGCCAGCAGCCAACAGGGAGGTTATGGCTACACCTTC
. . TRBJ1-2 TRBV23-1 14 CASSQRNRYYGYTF TGCGCCAGCAGTCAACGGAACCGGTACTATGGCTACACCTTC
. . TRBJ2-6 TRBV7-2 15 CASSLSSTGANVLTF TGTGCCAGCAGCTTATCCAGTACTGGGGCCAACGTCCTGACTTTC
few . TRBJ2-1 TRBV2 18 CASSDGPSPLSSYNEQFF TGTGCCAGCAGTGATGGTCCCAGCCCTCTTAGCTCCTACAATGAGCAGTTCTTC
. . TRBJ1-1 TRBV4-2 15 CASSPISLGNTEAFF TGTGCCAGCAGCCCCATATCGTTAGGGAACACTGAAGCTTTCTTT
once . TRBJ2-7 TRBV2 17 CASSEALRQTKSYEQYF TGTGCCAGCAGTGAAGCATTGAGACAAACGAAGTCCTACGAGCAGTACTTC
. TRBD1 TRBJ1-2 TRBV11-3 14 CASSSYPGQYGYTF TGTGCCAGCAGCTCGTACCCGGGACAGTATGGCTACACCTTC
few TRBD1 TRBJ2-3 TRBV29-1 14 CSVQRGTATDTQYF TGCAGCGTTCAAAGGGGGACAGCTACAGATACGCAGTATTTT
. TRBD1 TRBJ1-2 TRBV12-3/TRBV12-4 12 CASRWGQRGYTF TGTGCCAGCAGATGGGGACAGAGGGGCTACACCTTC
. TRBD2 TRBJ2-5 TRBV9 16 CASSVGLAGNQETQYF TGTGCCAGCAGCGTAGGTCTAGCGGGGAACCAAGAGACCCAGTACTTC
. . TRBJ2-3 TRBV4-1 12 CASSPKGDTQYF TGCGCCAGCAGCCCGAAGGGGGATACGCAGTATTTT